Below are 17 T cell receptor beta chains sequenced from a single sample in a study of CD8+CD57+ T cells in acquired aplastic anemia. Profiling that covered TCR beta VDJ and CDR3 relied on genomic DNA as its template. TCRdb re-derived calls from the reads in MiXCR, one entry per CDR3 protein. The table has over 100,000 distinct CDR3 sequences, 41% seen once. Input material: sorted CD4+, CD8+, or CD8+CD57+ T cells (not recorded which) from PBMCs. Every receptor here comes from a human donor in good health, serving as a control.

By share, this clonotype counts as medium-sized. This chain connects TRBV15 to TRBJ1-2, with 7 nucleotides matching TRBD1. V dropped 4 bases and J dropped 8; count of bases not matched to a gene: 10. There are 14 residues in the CDR3. In germline, CDR1 is LNHNV, CDR2 YYDKDF (reference sequence). The CDR3 loop is CATSIGTAVRGYTF. The CDR3 nucleotides are TGTGCCACCAGCATCGGGACAGCTGTTAGGGGCTACACCTTC.

This clonotype was seen at least ten times. This rearrangement joins TRBV20-1 to TRBJ1-6; no clear D gene. CDR3 length equals 14 residues. Trimming took 4 bases from V and 3 from J, leaving 10 bases between them. Germline V gene data show CDR1 as DFQATT and CDR2 as SNEGSKA (reference sequence). As DNA, the CDR3 is TGCAGTGCTACACGACTTGTCTATAATTCACCCCTCCACTTT. Encoded protein: CSATRLVYNSPLHF.

This clonotype appeared once. The chain is built from TRBV19 and TRBJ2-2; 9 bases are a match to TRBD1. The ends lost 7 bases at V and 3 bases at J; junction bases unmatched: 9. The CDR3 totals 16 residues. In germline, CDR1 is LNHDA, CDR2 SQIVND (reference sequence). The CDR3 nucleotides are TGTGCCAGTAACACTCCGGGACAGGGATACACCGGGGAGCTGTTTTTT. This encodes CASNTPGQGYTGELFF. Together with reference TRBV19 and TRBJ2-2, the CDR3 gives the full variable domain: DGGITQSPKYLFRKEGQNVTLSCEQNLNHDAMYWYRQDPGQGLRLIYYSQIVNDFQKGDIAEGYSVSREKKESFPLTVTSAQKNPTAFYLCASNTPGQGYTGELFFGEGSRLTVL.

The chain is built from TRBV11-1 and TRBJ1-4; D unclear. The CDR3 has 16 residues. The V gene lost 1 base and the J gene lost 8 bases, with 17 bases spanning the gap. Germline assignment: CDR1 SGHAT and CDR2 FQDESV (reference sequence). In DNA, the CDR3 is TGTGCCAGCAGCTTAGGAGTAGGCACGTCTGGGGAAAAACTGTTTTTT. Its protein is CASSLGVGTSGEKLFF.

Details on this clonotype: At one end, the junction sequence differs from germline, possibly due to a read error. The chain employs TRBV7-8 and TRBJ1-1, with no clear D. This CDR3 comprises 12 residues. Germline CDR1 reads SGHVS; CDR2 reads FQNEAQ. Written as DNA, the CDR3 is TGTGCCAGCAGCGTACTGGGCACTGAAGCTCTCTTT. It encodes CASSVLGTEALF.

The rearrangement joins TRBV10-3 to TRBJ2-3; D remains unclear. Trimming removed 5 bases from V and 6 bases from J, with 12 bases in between. This CDR3 is built from 13 residues. From germline, CDR1 is ENHRY and CDR2 SYGVKD. This CDR3 reads CAISRESRDTQYF. CDR3 DNA sequence: TGTGCCATCAGTCGTGAGTCGAGGGATACGCAGTATTTT.

This clonotype was counted at least ten times. The rearrangement links TRBV2 to TRBJ1-3; no firm D call. The CDR3 is 14 amino acids. Trimming pared 8 bases from V and 0 bases from J, leaving 11 bases between. Germline V lookup: CDR1 SNHLY, CDR2 FYNNEI. The CDR3 loop reads CASGMVISGNTIYF. CDR3 in DNA: TGTGCCAGCGGTATGGTGATCTCTGGAAACACCATATATTTT.

This clonotype was counted many times. The chain has TRBV5-1 and TRBJ1-1, with D uncertain. V shed 0 bases and J shed 5 bases, with 11 bases lying between them. This CDR3 comprises 14 residues. Looked up from germline, CDR1 is SGHRS and CDR2 is YFSETQ. The CDR3 loop is CASSLVAGGTEAFF. CDR3 coding DNA: TGCGCCAGCAGCTTGGTGGCGGGAGGGACTGAAGCTTTCTTT. The variable domain in full, with the rest retrieved from reference TRBV5-1 and TRBJ1-1, is KAGVTQTPRYLIKTRGQQVTLSCSPISGHRSVSWYQQTPGQGLQFLFEYFSETQRNKGNFPGRFSGRQFSNSRSEMNVSTLELGDSALYLCASSLVAGGTEAFFGQGTRLTVV.

This rearrangement joins TRBV18 to TRBJ1-1; a weak D match, TRBD1 (5 bases). V lost 4 bases to trimming and J lost 11 bases, with 17 bases between them. The germline V gene has CDR1 KGHSH and CDR2 LQKENI. The CDR3 is made up of 13 amino acids. The CDR3 loop reads CASSLFEGIPAFF. The CDR3 nucleotides read TGTGCCAGCTCACTCTTTGAGGGGATTCCTGCTTTCTTT.

This clonotype was seen at least ten times. CDR3 in DNA: TGCAGTGCCTGGGGGACTAGCGGGGGGAGGGGCAATGAGCAGTTCTTC. This codes for CSAWGTSGGRGNEQFF. The chain is built from TRBV20-1 and TRBJ2-1; 15 nucleotides line up with TRBD2. Germline V gives CDR1 DFQATT, CDR2 SNEGSKA (reference sequence). This CDR3 is built from 16 residues. With V trimmed by 6 bases and J by 6 bases, 9 bases remained unmatched.

V is TRBV20-1 and J is TRBJ2-7; 12 bases align to TRBD2. Trimming took 4 bases from V and 4 from J; bases not matched to a gene: 26. CDR3 length: 21 residues. CDR1 is DFQATT, CDR2 SNEGSKA, per germline (reference sequence). CDR3 nucleotides: TGCAGTGCTAACCGCCGCCCTCAGACTAGCGGGGGACACGTGGGGGGATACGAGCAGTACTTC. This encodes CSANRRPQTSGGHVGGYEQYF.

This clonotype was picked up a small number of times. The chain combines TRBV6-1 with TRBJ1-1; possibly TRBD1 for D (6 bases). CDR1 is MNHNS and CDR2 is SASEGT in the germline V gene. V was pared by 8 bases and J by 4 bases, with 17 bases between. The CDR3 is made up of 14 amino acids. In nucleotides, the CDR3 is TGTGCCAGCGCCATAAGGGGGGGGGGCACTGAAGCTTTCTTT. Translation: CASAIRGGGTEAFF.

This clonotype was seen at least ten times. The chain couples TRBV2 to TRBJ1-1; the match to TRBD1 covers 8 bases. Looked up from germline, CDR1 is SNHLY and CDR2 is FYNNEI. V gave up 7 bases and J gave up 6 bases; unmatched junction bases: 10. The length of the CDR3 is 14 residues. In DNA form, the CDR3 reads TGTGCCAGCACTCGGACAGGGAATACCCCTGAAGCTTTCTTT. As protein: CASTRTGNTPEAFF.

About this clonotype itself: Here the CDR3 omits its conserved ending phenylalanine or tryptophan, so a read error is the likely source. The chain carries TRBV7-6 and TRBJ1-5, with D uncertain. CDR1 is SGHVS, CDR2 FNYEAQ, per germline. The CDR3 has 13 amino acids. The V end was cut by 0 bases, the J end by 5 bases, with 5 bases between. The CDR3 region is CASSLAAYQPQHS. The CDR3 DNA reads TGTGCCAGCAGCTTAGCAGCCTATCAGCCCCAGCATTCT.

This chain joins TRBV4-2 and TRBJ2-7, with TRBD2 identical over 13 bases. The CDR3 spans 16 residues. Unmatched junction bases numbered 6, after V lost 4 bases and J lost 3 bases. CDR1 LGHNA and CDR2 YNFKEQ come from the germline V gene. This chain's CDR3 is CASSRTSGGAFYEQYF. In DNA, the CDR3 is TGTGCCAGCAGCCGTACTAGCGGGGGGGCCTTCTACGAGCAGTACTTC.

This clonotype occurred a few times. J is TRBJ2-6 and V is TRBV24-1; unclear D gene. The CDR3 loop spans 15 amino acids. Germline V gives CDR1 KGHDR, CDR2 SFDVKD. The V end lost 4 bases, the J end lost 1 base, and 7 bases lay between the germline ends. CDR3 protein: CATSETTSGANVLTF. The CDR3 nucleotides read TGTGCCACCAGTGAGACCACTTCTGGGGCCAACGTCCTGACTTTC.

CDR3 nucleotides: TGTGCCAGCAGCGTGGCAGGGGGTGCAAACACCATATATTTT. Translating gives CASSVAGGANTIYF. The gene calls are TRBV7-3 and TRBJ1-3; TRBD1 matches 7 bases. The CDR3 runs 14 residues. Trimming cost V 5 bases and J 6 bases; bases outside gene matches: 7. From germline, CDR1 is SGHTA and CDR2 FQGTGA.